Listed here are 2 T cell receptor beta chains from one sample, sequenced in a study of blood T cell repertoires in COVID-19. Here immunoSEQ multiplex PCR was the method, and the copy in TCRdb shows in-frame clones only, minus some. The sample records 130,000 or so clones, about 86% being singletons. The material sequenced was peripheral blood. The receptors originated from a woman aged 60-70 years with acute or convalescent COVID-19.

This rearrangement joins TRBV5-1 to TRBJ1-5, with TRBD1 as a possible D gene (6 bases). V lost 4 bases, J lost 4 bases, and 18 bases lay in between. The CDR3 is 16 residues long. CDR1 and CDR2 from the germline V gene are SGHRS and YFSETQ. This CDR3 is CASSPQPGQINQPQHF. CDR3 coding DNA: TGCGCCAGCAGCCCCCAACCCGGACAGATAAATCAGCCCCAGCATTTT.

This sequence joins TRBV13 and TRBJ1-1; 9 bases align to TRBD1. CDR3 length: 16 amino acids. Germline V CDR1 and CDR2: PRHDT, FYEKMQ (reference sequence). Trimming at V came to 6 bases and at J to 1 base, leaving 9 bases not matched to a gene. The CDR3 DNA follows: TGTGCCAGCAGGGAACCTGGGACAGGGAGGAACACTGAAGCTTTCTTT. This sequence encodes CASREPGTGRNTEAFF.